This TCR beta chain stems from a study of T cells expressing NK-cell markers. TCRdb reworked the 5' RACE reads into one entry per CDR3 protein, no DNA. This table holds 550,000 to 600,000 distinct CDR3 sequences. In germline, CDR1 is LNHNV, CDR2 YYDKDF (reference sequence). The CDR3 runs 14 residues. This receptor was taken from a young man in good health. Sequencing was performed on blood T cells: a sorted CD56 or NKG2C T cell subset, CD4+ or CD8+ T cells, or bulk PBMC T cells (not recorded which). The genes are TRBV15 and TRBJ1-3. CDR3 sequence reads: CATSRDYEENTIYF.